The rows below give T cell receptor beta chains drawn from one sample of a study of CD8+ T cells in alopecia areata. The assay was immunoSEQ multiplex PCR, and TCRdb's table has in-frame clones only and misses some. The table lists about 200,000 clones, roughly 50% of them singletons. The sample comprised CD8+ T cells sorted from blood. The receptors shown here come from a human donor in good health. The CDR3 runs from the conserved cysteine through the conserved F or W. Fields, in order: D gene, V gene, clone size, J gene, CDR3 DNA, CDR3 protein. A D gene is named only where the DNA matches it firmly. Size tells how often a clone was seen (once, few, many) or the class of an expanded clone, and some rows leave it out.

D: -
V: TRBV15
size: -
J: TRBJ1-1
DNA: TGTGCCACCAACGACCGATCGGACACTGAAGCTTTCTTT
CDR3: CATNDRSDTEAFF

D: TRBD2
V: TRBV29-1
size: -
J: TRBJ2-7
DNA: TGCAGCGTTTCTGGGCTAACTAGCGGGGTCGACGAGCAGTACTTC
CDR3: CSVSGLTSGVDEQYF

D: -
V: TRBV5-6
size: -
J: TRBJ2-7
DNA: TGTGCCAGCAGCTTGAGGGATAGCGAGCAGTACTTC
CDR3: CASSLRDSEQYF

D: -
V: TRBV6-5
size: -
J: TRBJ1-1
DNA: TGTGCCAGCATTGGAGGGAAAGCTTTCTTT
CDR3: CASIGGKAFF

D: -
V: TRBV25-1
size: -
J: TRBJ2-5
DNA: TGTGCCAGCAGTGAATCCACAGGGAGGGAGACCCAGTACTTC
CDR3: CASSESTGRETQYF

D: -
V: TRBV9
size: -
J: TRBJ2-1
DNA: TGTGCCAGCAGCACCTACAATGAGCAGTTCTTC
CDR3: CASSTYNEQFF

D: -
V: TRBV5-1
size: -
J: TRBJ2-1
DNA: TGCGCCAGCAGCTTGTACCGTTACAATGAGCAGTTCTTC
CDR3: CASSLYRYNEQFF

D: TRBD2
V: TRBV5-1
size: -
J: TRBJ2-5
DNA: TGCGCCAGCAGCAGTACTAGCGGGGGCGAGACCCAGTACTTC
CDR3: CASSSTSGGETQYF

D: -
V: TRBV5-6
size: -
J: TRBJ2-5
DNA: TGTGCCAGCAGCTTGGCCCCCCCGACAGATTCCCAAGAGACCCAGTACTTC
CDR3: CASSLAPPTDSQETQYF

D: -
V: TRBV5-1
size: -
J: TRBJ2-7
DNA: TGCGCCAGCAGCTTGGGGGGACCGACCTACGAGCAGTACTTC
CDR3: CASSLGGPTYEQYF

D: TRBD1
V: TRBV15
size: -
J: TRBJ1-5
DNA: TGTGCCACCAGCAGAGATCCTGGACAGGCCCAGCCCCAGCATTTT
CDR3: CATSRDPGQAQPQHF

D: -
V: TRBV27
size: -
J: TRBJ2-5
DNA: TGTGCCAGCAGTTTAAGGCAGGGATATCAAGAGACCCAGTACTTC
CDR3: CASSLRQGYQETQYF

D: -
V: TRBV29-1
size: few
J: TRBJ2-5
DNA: TGCAGCGTCCTCGTAGGAGGCGGGGAGACCCAGTACTTC
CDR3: CSVLVGGGETQYF

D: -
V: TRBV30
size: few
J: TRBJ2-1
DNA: TGTGCCTGGAGTGGGGGGAATGAGCAGTTCTTC
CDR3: CAWSGGNEQFF

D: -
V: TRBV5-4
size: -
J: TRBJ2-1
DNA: TGTGCCAGCAGCCAGGGGCCCTCCTACAATGAGCAGTTCTTC
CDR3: CASSQGPSYNEQFF

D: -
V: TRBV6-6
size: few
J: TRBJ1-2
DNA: TGTGCCAGCAGTTACATTAGGGCCGATGGCTACACCTTC
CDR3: CASSYIRADGYTF

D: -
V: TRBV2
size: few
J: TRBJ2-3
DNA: TGTGCCAGCAGTGAGTTAGGTCCCCCAACAGATACGCAGTATTTT
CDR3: CASSELGPPTDTQYF

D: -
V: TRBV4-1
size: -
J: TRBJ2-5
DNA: TGCGCCAGCAGTATCATACGGGACCCCCGAGGGACCCAGTACTTC
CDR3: CASSIIRDPRGTQYF

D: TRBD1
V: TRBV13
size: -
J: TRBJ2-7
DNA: TGTGCCAGCAGCTTAATGAGGACAGGGGGCCACGAGCAGTACTTC
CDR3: CASSLMRTGGHEQYF

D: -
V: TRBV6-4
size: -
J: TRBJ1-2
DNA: TGTGCCAGCAGTGACAGCTATGGCTACACCTTC
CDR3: CASSDSYGYTF

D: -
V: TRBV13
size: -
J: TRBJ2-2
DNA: TGTGCCAGCAGAACAGGGGGGGAGTACACCGGGGAGCTGTTTTTT
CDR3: CASRTGGEYTGELFF

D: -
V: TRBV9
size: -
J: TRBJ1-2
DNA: TGTGCCAGCAGCCCCCCGGGGGGTGGCTACACCTTC
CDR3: CASSPPGGGYTF

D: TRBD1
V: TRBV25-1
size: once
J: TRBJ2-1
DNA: TGTGCCAGCAGTGATCCGATAAGACAGGGCCACAATGAGCAGTTCTTC
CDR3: CASSDPIRQGHNEQFF

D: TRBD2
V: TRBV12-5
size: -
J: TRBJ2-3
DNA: TGTGCTAGTGGTTTGCCACGGGGACTAGCGGGGGAGGTGACGTTGCCAGATACGCAGTATTTT
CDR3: CASGLPRGLAGEVTLPDTQYF

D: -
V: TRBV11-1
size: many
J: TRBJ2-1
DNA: TGTGCCAGCAGCTTCCCGCTAGCTACCTACAATGAGCAGTTCTTC
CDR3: CASSFPLATYNEQFF

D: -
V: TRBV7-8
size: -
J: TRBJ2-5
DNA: TGTGCCAGCAGCTCCAGGGGTTTAGAGACCCAGTACTTC
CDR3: CASSSRGLETQYF

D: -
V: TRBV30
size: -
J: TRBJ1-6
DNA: TGTGCCTGGAGTGCCCCGACCTCCGCTTCACCCCTCCACTTT
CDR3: CAWSAPTSASPLHF

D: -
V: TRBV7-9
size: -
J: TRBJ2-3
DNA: TGTGCCAGCAGCCGTCCAGATACGCAGTATTTT
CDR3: CASSRPDTQYF

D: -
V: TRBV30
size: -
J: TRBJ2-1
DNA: TGTGCCTGGAGTTCATATAGCTCCTACAATGAGCAGTTCTTC
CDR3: CAWSSYSSYNEQFF

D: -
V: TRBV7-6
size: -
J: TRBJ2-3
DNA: TGTGCCAGCAGACCAACGGCGACCTGGGCAGATACGCAGTATTTT
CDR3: CASRPTATWADTQYF

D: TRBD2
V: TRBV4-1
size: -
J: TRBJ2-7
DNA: TGCGCCAGCAGCCAAGAAATAGGGAGGGACGAGCAGTACTTC
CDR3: CASSQEIGRDEQYF

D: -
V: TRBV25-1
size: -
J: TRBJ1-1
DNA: TGTGCCAGCAGTGAATATAAGGGGGAGGCCACTGAAGCTTTCTTT
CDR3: CASSEYKGEATEAFF

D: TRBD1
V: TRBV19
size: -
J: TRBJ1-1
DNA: TGTGCCAGTACCCCCAGGGGGCTGAACACTGAAGCTTTCTTT
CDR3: CASTPRGLNTEAFF

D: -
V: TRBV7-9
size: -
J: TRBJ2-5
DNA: TGTGCCAGCAGCTTATTGGAGACCCAGTACTTC
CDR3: CASSLLETQYF

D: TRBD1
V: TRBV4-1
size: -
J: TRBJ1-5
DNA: TGCGCCAGCAGCCAAAAGGCAGGGGGAGCAGATCAGCCCCAGCATTTT
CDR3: CASSQKAGGADQPQHF

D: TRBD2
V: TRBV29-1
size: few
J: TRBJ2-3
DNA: TGCAGCGTTGGTTCGGGGGGGACTGAAGATACGCAGTATTTT
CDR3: CSVGSGGTEDTQYF

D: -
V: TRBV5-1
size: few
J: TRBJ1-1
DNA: TGCGCCAGCAGCTTGTCGGCCGAGAACACTGAAGCTTTCTTT
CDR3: CASSLSAENTEAFF

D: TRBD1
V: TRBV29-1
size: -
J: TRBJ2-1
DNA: TGCAGCGTTATGGGACAGGGATCCTACAATGAGCAGTTCTTC
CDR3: CSVMGQGSYNEQFF

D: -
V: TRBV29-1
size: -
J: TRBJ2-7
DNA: TGCAGCGCTCCCAGGGGAGCCTACGAGCAGTACTTC
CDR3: CSAPRGAYEQYF

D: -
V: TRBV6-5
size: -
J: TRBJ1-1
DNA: TGTGCCAGCAGTCTGGGACCGGGGGGCACTGAAGCTTTCTTT
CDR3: CASSLGPGGTEAFF

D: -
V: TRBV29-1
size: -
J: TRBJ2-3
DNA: TGCAGCGGTGACCAGGGTACGAGCACAGATACGCAGTATTTT
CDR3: CSGDQGTSTDTQYF

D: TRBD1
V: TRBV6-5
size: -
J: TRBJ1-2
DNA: TGTGCCAGCAGTTATACAGGGGGACCGCAGGATGGCTACACCTTC
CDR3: CASSYTGGPQDGYTF

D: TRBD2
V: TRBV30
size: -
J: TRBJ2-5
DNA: TGTGCCTGGACGGAGATCGGGGGGGGAGGAGAGACCCAGTACTTC
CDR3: CAWTEIGGGGETQYF

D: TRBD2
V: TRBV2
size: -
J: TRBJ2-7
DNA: TGTGCCAGCAGTGAATTACTAGCGGGGGCGCGGGAGCAGTACTTC
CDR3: CASSELLAGAREQYF

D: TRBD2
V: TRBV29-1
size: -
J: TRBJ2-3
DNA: TGCAGCGTTGTCCGGACTAGCGGGGGGGGCGCCACAGATACGCAGTATTTT
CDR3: CSVVRTSGGGATDTQYF

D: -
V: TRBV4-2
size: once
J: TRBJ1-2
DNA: TGTGCCAGCAGCCAAGACCTACAGAACAACGGGGATGGCTACACCTTC
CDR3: CASSQDLQNNGDGYTF

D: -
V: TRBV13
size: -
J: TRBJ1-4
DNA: TGTGCCAGCAGCCCGGCGGGGGGACGGGAAAAACTGTTTTTT
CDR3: CASSPAGGREKLFF

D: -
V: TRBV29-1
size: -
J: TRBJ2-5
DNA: TGCAGCGTTGAAGGGGGGGATATAGAGACCCAGTACTTC
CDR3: CSVEGGDIETQYF

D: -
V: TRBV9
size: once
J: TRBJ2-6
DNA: TGTGCCAGCAGCGTAGAGGGAGCACCGGGGGCCAACGTCCTGACTTTC
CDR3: CASSVEGAPGANVLTF

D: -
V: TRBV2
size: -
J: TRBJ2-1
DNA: TGTGCCAGCGTCGATACGGCCGGGACGCTGGTTTCGGATGAGCAGTTCTTC
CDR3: CASVDTAGTLVSDEQFF

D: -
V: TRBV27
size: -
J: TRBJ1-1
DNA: TGTGCCAGCAGTTTAGGAGGAAACACTGAAGCTTTCTTT
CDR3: CASSLGGNTEAFF

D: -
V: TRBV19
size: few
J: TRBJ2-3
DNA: TGTGCCAGTAGCACTATTGCGGAGTACACAGATACGCAGTATTTT
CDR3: CASSTIAEYTDTQYF

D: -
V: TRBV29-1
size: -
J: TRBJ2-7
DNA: TGCAGCGTTGAATTAGGGACTCCTCTCGAGCAGTACTTC
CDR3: CSVELGTPLEQYF

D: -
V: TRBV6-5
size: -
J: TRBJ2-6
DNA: TGTGCCAGCAGTTCCCAAGGCTCTGGGGCCAACGTCCTGACTTTC
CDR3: CASSSQGSGANVLTF

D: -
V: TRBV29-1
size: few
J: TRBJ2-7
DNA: TGCAGCGTTGAAGTAGTAGGAGGGGGCTACGAGCAGTACTTC
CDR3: CSVEVVGGGYEQYF

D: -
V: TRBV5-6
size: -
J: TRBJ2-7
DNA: TGTGCCAGCAGCTTGGCAGGGGAGTTCCACGAGCAGTACTTC
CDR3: CASSLAGEFHEQYF